These 24 T cell receptor beta chains originate from one sample sequenced in a study of T-cell memory formation after mild COVID-19. TCRdb reprocessed the 5' RACE reads with MiXCR, giving one entry per CDR3 protein. The data contain 29,000 or so distinct CDR3 sequences, 15% to 20% of them singletons. The sequenced material came from PBMCs or a T cell subset sorted from them (not recorded which). These receptors came from an adult who had mild COVID-19 (a few samples of this study predate the infection). Cell type and time point are not known.

This clonotype has ten or more counts. V and J are TRBV6-5 and TRBJ1-3, with D uncertain. Germline values: CDR1 MNHEY, CDR2 SVGAGI. Trimming shortened V by 11 bases and J by 0 bases, and 11 bases separated the two germline ends. There are 13 residues in the CDR3. The CDR3 reads CAGPFGSGNTIYF. The CDR3 DNA is TGTGCCGGTCCGTTCGGCTCTGGAAACACCATATATTTT.

CDR3 nucleotide sequence: TGTGCCAGCAGCGCCTTTTTCGGCGTCCTAGAGACCCAGTACTTC. It specifies CASSAFFGVLETQYF. The gene calls are TRBV9 and TRBJ2-5, with D unresolved. Germline CDR1 reads SGDLS; CDR2 reads YYNGEE. The CDR3 spans 15 residues. V was cut by 3 bases and J by 4 bases, with 16 bases left in between.

The sample holds many counts of this clonotype. The chain recombines TRBV27 with TRBJ2-7; possibly TRBD1 for D (6 bases). The CDR3 covers 15 residues. Trimming removed 4 bases at V and 4 bases at J, with 17 bases between. Germline CDR1 reads MNHEY; CDR2 reads SMNVEV (reference sequence). The CDR3, as DNA: TGTGCCAGCAGTTACAGGGACCCAGCGCGATACGAGCAGTACTTC. Protein product: CASSYRDPARYEQYF.

The chain is built from TRBV7-8 and TRBJ2-7; D possibly corresponds to TRBD2 (6 bases). V dropped 5 bases and J dropped 2 bases, with 13 bases sitting between them. The CDR3 consists of 14 residues. CDR1 and CDR2 (germline): SGHVS, FQNEAQ. CDR3 residues: CASSTSGGTYEQYF. DNA for the CDR3: TGTGCCAGCAGCACCTCTGGGGGGACCTACGAGCAGTACTTC. The variable domain in full, completed from reference TRBV7-8 and TRBJ2-7, reads GAGVSQSPRYKVAKRGQDVALRCDPISGHVSLFWYQQALGQGPEFLTYFQNEAQLDKSGLPSDRFFAERPEGSVSTLKIQRTQQEDSAVYLCASSTSGGTYEQYFGPGTRLTVT.

This clonotype was recorded at least ten times. The chain combines TRBV10-3 with TRBJ2-5; 8 positions agree with TRBD1. Germline loops: CDR1 ENHRY, CDR2 SYGVKD. This CDR3 region has 12 residues. Unmatched junction bases numbered 1, after V lost 8 bases and J lost 2 bases. The chain's CDR3 is CAIGTGQETQYF. DNA for the CDR3: TGTGCCATCGGGACAGGTCAAGAGACCCAGTACTTC.

This chain uses TRBV7-9 with TRBJ2-1; weak D call: TRBD1 (6 bases). The J call may not be correct, given that the DNA end is closer to TRBJ2-7. The CDR3 spans 15 residues. Germline-derived CDR1 and CDR2 are SEHNR and FQNEAQ (reference sequence). Written as DNA, the CDR3 is TGTGCCAGCAGCGGGGTGGGGACAAGCTCCTACGAGCAGTACTTC. Protein sequence: CASSGVGTSSYEQYF.

This clonotype showed up just a few times. The gene calls are TRBV7-6 and TRBJ2-7, with D perhaps matching TRBD2 (7 bases). This CDR3 is 12 amino acids long. CDR1 is SGHVS, CDR2 FNYEAQ, per germline. Trimming removed 11 bases at V and 3 bases at J, with 14 bases between. This CDR3 is CAGGGLSYEQYF. The DNA for the CDR3 is TGTGCCGGGGGGGGCTTAAGCTACGAGCAGTACTTC.

This clonotype occurred many times. For the CDR3, the DNA is TGTGCCAGCAGCTTAGTTGGGCGCAGGGTTCGGCATGAGCAGTTCTTC. It specifies CASSLVGRRVRHEQFF. The chain is built from TRBV7-9 and TRBJ2-1, with D possibly TRBD1 on 5 matching bases. This CDR3 comprises 16 residues. Trimming pared 1 base from V and 8 bases from J, leaving 18 bases between. Germline CDR1 SEHNR, CDR2 FQNEAQ (reference sequence).

By sample fraction, this clonotype is medium-sized. The V gene is TRBV29-1, the J gene TRBJ2-5; D is possibly TRBD2 (6 bases). With 4 bases removed from V and 3 bases from J, the gap between germline ends came to 9 bases. The CDR3 covers 12 residues. Germline CDR1 is SQVTM and CDR2 is ANQGSEA. For the CDR3, the DNA is TGCAGCGTTGGGTTAGCGGAAGAGACCCAGTACTTC. Residues: CSVGLAEETQYF. Drawing the rest from reference TRBV29-1 and TRBJ2-5, the complete variable domain is SAVISQKPSRDICQRGTSLTIQCQVDSQVTMMFWYRQQPGQSLTLIATANQGSEATYESGFVIDKFPISRPNLTFSTLTVSNMSPEDSSIYLCSVGLAEETQYFGPGTRLLVL.

This clonotype was detected ten times or more. The chain is built from TRBV5-1 and TRBJ2-2; 9 positions agree with TRBD1. CDR1 and CDR2 from the germline V gene are SGHRS and YFSETQ. V lost 2 bases to trimming and J lost 6 bases; unmatched junction nucleotides: 8. CDR3 length: 16 amino acids. In nucleotides, the CDR3 is TGCGCCAGCAGCTTCTTCCCGGGACAGGGCTCCGGGGAGCTGTTTTTT. It codes for CASSFFPGQGSGELFF. The entire variable domain, with the rest obtained from reference TRBV5-1 and TRBJ2-2, is as follows: KAGVTQTPRYLIKTRGQQVTLSCSPISGHRSVSWYQQTPGQGLQFLFEYFSETQRNKGNFPGRFSGRQFSNSRSEMNVSTLELGDSALYLCASSFFPGQGSGELFFGEGSRLTVL.

This clonotype appeared a few times. The chain carries TRBV4-2 and TRBJ2-1, with a tentative D call TRBD2 (6 bases). Per germline, CDR1 LGHNA and CDR2 YNFKEQ. The CDR3 covers 17 residues. V lost 2 bases and J 0 bases, leaving 14 bases between the germline ends. For the CDR3, the DNA is TGTGCCAGCAGCCAATCTCTGGGGAGGAGCTCCTACAATGAGCAGTTCTTC. It codes for CASSQSLGRSSYNEQFF.

The table lists this clonotype with many counts. The chain has TRBV10-3 and TRBJ2-5; TRBD1 matches 8 bases. Germline V gene sequence: CDR1 ENHRY, CDR2 SYGVKD. The CDR3 runs to 14 residues. V dropped 2 bases and J dropped 11; count of bases not matched to a gene: 10. The chain's CDR3 is CAISEKTGDSVQYF. The CDR3 DNA reads as TGTGCCATCAGTGAGAAGACAGGGGATTCCGTTCAGTACTTC.

This clonotype was seen a handful of times. The V call is TRBV19, the J call TRBJ2-7; D is possibly TRBD2 (5 bases). The CDR3 length is 16 residues. Between the trimmed V and J ends, which lost 0 bases and 2 bases, there was a span of 14 bases. Germline CDR1 reads LNHDA; CDR2 reads SQIVND (reference sequence). The CDR3 DNA sequence: TGTGCCAGTAGTATAGATTCGATCGGGGTCACCTACGAGCAGTACTTC. Protein sequence: CASSIDSIGVTYEQYF. Variable domain in full (rest from reference TRBV19 and TRBJ2-7): DGGITQSPKYLFRKEGQNVTLSCEQNLNHDAMYWYRQDPGQGLRLIYYSQIVNDFQKGDIAEGYSVSREKKESFPLTVTSAQKNPTAFYLCASSIDSIGVTYEQYFGPGTRLTVT.

This chain links TRBV25-1 with TRBJ1-4; tentative D call: TRBD1 (5 bases). The CDR3 totals 14 residues. The V end lost 1 base, the J end lost 8 bases, and 11 bases lay between the germline ends. The germline CDR1 and CDR2 sequences are MGHDK and SYGVNS. The CDR3 coding sequence is TGTGCCAGCAGTGAATGGGGGTTAAGGGAAAAACTGTTTTTT. Its protein is CASSEWGLREKLFF.

This clonotype was recorded at least ten times. V usage is TRBV18 and J usage is TRBJ2-5; D is uncertain. Germline loops: CDR1 KGHSH, CDR2 LQKENI. Trimming took 2 bases from V and 2 from J, leaving 6 bases between them. This CDR3 comprises 13 residues. This CDR3 is CASSPNRQETQYF. Written as DNA, the CDR3 is TGTGCCAGCTCACCAAACAGACAAGAGACCCAGTACTTC. The full variable domain, in which reference TRBV18 and TRBJ2-5 provide the parts outside the CDR3, is NAGVMQNPRHLVRRRGQEARLRCSPMKGHSHVYWYRQLPEEGLKFMVYLQKENIIDESGMPKERFSAEFPKEGPSILRIQQVVRGDSAAYFCASSPNRQETQYFGPGTRLLVL.

This clonotype was recorded many times. J is TRBJ2-4 and V is TRBV7-8, with D tentatively TRBD1 (6 bases). V lost 0 bases and J 6 bases, leaving 6 bases between the germline ends. The CDR3 is 13 amino acids. The germline gives CDR1 SGHVS, CDR2 FQNEAQ. The CDR3 region is CASSLAGGNIQYF. The DNA of the CDR3 is TGTGCCAGCAGCTTAGCAGGGGGAAACATTCAGTACTTC.

The V and J genes are TRBV5-1 and TRBJ2-7; 10 nucleotides match TRBD1. This CDR3 is 14 amino acids long. Per germline, CDR1 SGHRS and CDR2 YFSETQ. V shed 4 bases, J shed 4 bases, and the junction held 5 bases outside the gene matches. The CDR3 region is CASSTPDRGYEQYF. Written as DNA, the CDR3 is TGCGCCAGCAGCACCCCGGACAGGGGGTACGAGCAGTACTTC.

The chain is built from TRBV24-1 and TRBJ2-1; D is perhaps TRBD1 or TRBD2 (5 bases each). The CDR3 is 15 residues long. Per germline, CDR1 KGHDR and CDR2 SFDVKD. V lost 3 bases and J lost 8, with 16 bases in between. The CDR3: CATSDRLGDRDEQFF. DNA for the CDR3: TGTGCCACCAGTGATCGGCTCGGGGACCGAGATGAGCAGTTCTTC.

This chain connects TRBV12-3 or TRBV12-4 to TRBJ1-4, with D tentatively TRBD1 (5 bases). V was shortened by 4 bases and J by 0 bases, with 6 bases between the two germline ends. This CDR3 has 14 amino acids. CDR3 coding DNA: TGTGCCAGCAGTTGGGGGGCAACTAATGAAAAACTGTTTTTT. This sequence encodes CASSWGATNEKLFF.

CDR3: CASSQERSGYTNEQFF. As DNA, the CDR3 is TGCGCCAGCAGCCAAGAAAGGTCAGGGTATACCAATGAGCAGTTCTTC. The chain has TRBV4-1 and TRBJ2-1; D might be TRBD1 (5 bases). Deletions cut 0 bases from V and 6 bases from J, with 15 bases between. CDR1 and CDR2 from the germline V gene are MGHRA and YSYEKL. This CDR3 spans 16 amino acids.

Ten or more counts support this clonotype. The chain links TRBV12-3 or TRBV12-4 to TRBJ2-7; tentatively, D is TRBD2 (5 bases). V lost 7 bases and J lost 2, with 15 bases in between. The CDR3 is 14 residues long. The CDR3 protein is CASTSTTRAYEQYF. As DNA, the CDR3 is TGTGCCAGCACCAGTACTACGAGGGCCTACGAGCAGTACTTC.

In this sample, this clonotype turned up many times. This chain links TRBV5-1 with TRBJ2-3; 7 bases line up with TRBD2. CDR1 and CDR2 (germline): SGHRS, YFSETQ. There are 16 residues in the CDR3. With 1 base clipped from V and 0 bases from J, the junction kept 5 bases outside the gene matches. The CDR3 nucleotides read TGCGCCAGCAGCTTGTGGGCGGGGGTGAGCACAGATACGCAGTATTTT. Its protein product is CASSLWAGVSTDTQYF.

This clonotype has a count of ten or more. The chain has TRBV7-2 and TRBJ2-3, with 9 bases lining up with TRBD1. This CDR3 contains 16 residues. V trimming: 5 bases; J trimming: 0 bases; junction bases outside the gene matches: 6. Germline CDR1 SGHTA, CDR2 FQGNSA. The CDR3 region has the DNA TGTGCCAGCAGCCGCCGGGACAGGGCTAGCACAGATACGCAGTATTTT. It specifies CASSRRDRASTDTQYF.

V and J are TRBV5-1 and TRBJ1-6; D unclear. Germline V gene sequence: CDR1 SGHRS, CDR2 YFSETQ. This CDR3 has 13 amino acids. V lost 3 bases and J 11 bases, leaving 12 bases between the germline ends. The DNA of the CDR3 is TGCGCCAGCAGCTATAACTGGAGGCCACCCCTCCACTTT. Its translation: CASSYNWRPPLHF.